The 12 T cell receptor beta chains below all came from one sample that was sequenced in a study of technical replicates of blood from several donors. Assay used: immunoSEQ multiplex PCR; TCRdb lists only in-frame clones, some missing. The sample holds some 87,000 clones; 90% to 98% are singletons and the top ten take under 0.4%. What was sequenced was T cells isolated from PBMCs. Receptors were obtained from a human donor in good health.

The chain is built from TRBV27 and TRBJ2-4; 15 bases map to TRBD2. This CDR3 comprises 20 residues. CDR1 MNHEY and CDR2 SMNVEV come from the germline V gene (reference sequence). V shed 5 bases, J shed 5 bases, and the junction held 16 bases outside the gene matches. The CDR3 DNA reads TGTGCCAGCAGTCGGGGACTAGCGGGAGGTGGGGCCCGGCGGCAAAACATTCAGTACTTC. It yields the protein CASSRGLAGGGARRQNIQYF.

CDR3 sequence (DNA): TGTGCCAGCAGCTATGACAGTACGGCTAATGAAAAACTGTTTTTT. Translation gives CASSYDSTANEKLFF. The chain links TRBV28 to TRBJ1-4; a weak D match, TRBD1 (5 bases). The germline CDR1 and CDR2 sequences are MDHEN and SYDVKM. The V gene lost 6 bases and the J gene lost 3 bases, with 14 bases spanning the gap. This CDR3 spans 15 amino acids.

V is TRBV13 and J is TRBJ2-7, with 7 bases matching TRBD1. Germline-derived CDR1 and CDR2 are PRHDT and FYEKMQ (reference sequence). The CDR3 loop spans 14 amino acids. Germline trimming cut 2 bases from V and 5 bases from J; bases unmatched to any gene: 6. For the CDR3, the DNA is TGTGCCAGCAGCTTAAACAGGGGAACGGACGAGCAGTACTTC. It yields the protein CASSLNRGTDEQYF.

This rearrangement joins TRBV6-5 to TRBJ2-2, with TRBD2 identical over 11 bases. V shed 6 bases and J 7 bases; nucleotides not matched to a gene: 7. The CDR3 runs 15 residues. Germline CDR1 is MNHEY and CDR2 is SVGAGI. CDR3 residues: CASSLLAGDGGELFF. CDR3 DNA sequence: TGTGCCAGCAGCCTACTAGCGGGAGATGGCGGGGAGCTGTTTTTT.

The V and J genes are TRBV23-1 and TRBJ2-4; D may be TRBD1 (5 bases). TRBV23-1 is flagged as an ORF with uncertain function. The V gene lost 9 bases and the J gene lost 5 bases, with 8 bases spanning the gap. The CDR3 extends over 11 amino acids. The CDR3 DNA reads as TGCGCCAGATTAGGGGAAAACATTCAGTACTTC. Protein: CARLGENIQYF.

The genes are TRBV6-1 and TRBJ1-2; no definite D call. Germline-derived CDR1 and CDR2 are MNHNS and SASEGT. There are 13 residues in the CDR3. The V and J ends lost 2 bases and 4 bases respectively, with 8 bases between them. The CDR3 loop reads CASSELAGYGYTF. The CDR3 nucleotides read TGTGCCAGCAGTGAATTGGCAGGCTATGGCTACACCTTC.

The chain uses TRBV28 and TRBJ2-1; 8 bases fit TRBD1. Per the germline V gene, CDR1 is MDHEN and CDR2 is SYDVKM. Losses at the gene ends were 5 bases for V and 5 bases for J; bases not matched to a gene: 11. This CDR3 region has 16 residues. CDR3 region: CASSKSGTGTNNEQFF. The CDR3 bases are TGTGCCAGCAGTAAATCCGGGACAGGAACCAACAATGAGCAGTTCTTC. Variable domain in full (rest from reference TRBV28 and TRBJ2-1): DVKVTQSSRYLVKRTGEKVFLECVQDMDHENMFWYRQDPGLGLRLIYFSYDVKMKEKGDIPEGYSVSREKKERFSLILESASTNQTSMYLCASSKSGTGTNNEQFFGPGTRLTVL.

Concerning this clone itself: Sequence at one end of the junction differs from germline and may be a read error. The J gene is TRBJ2-7, the V gene TRBV2, with unresolved D. CDR1 is SNHLY and CDR2 is FYNNEI in the germline V gene. The CDR3 consists of 12 residues. CDR3 DNA: TGTGCCAGCGGTGAGCTAACCTACGAGCAGTACTTC. Its translation: CASGELTYEQYF.

The chain recombines TRBV5-4 with TRBJ1-2, with D perhaps TRBD1 (6 bases). Germline V gene data show CDR1 as SGHNT and CDR2 as YYREEE (reference sequence). The CDR3 loop spans 13 amino acids. The V gene lost 3 bases and the J gene lost 4 bases, with 10 bases spanning the gap. DNA for the CDR3: TGTGCCAGCAGCTCAGGGGACCTCTATGGCTACACCTTC. Its protein product is CASSSGDLYGYTF. The variable domain in full, completed from reference TRBV5-4 and TRBJ1-2, reads ETGVTQSPTHLIKTRGQQVTLRCSSQSGHNTVSWYQQALGQGPQFIFQYYREEENGRGNFPPRFSGLQFPNYSSELNVNALELDDSALYLCASSSGDLYGYTFGSGTRLTVV.

The CDR3 coding sequence is TGTGCCAGCAGTTACGGAGGGAGCGGGAGGGCCAATGAGCAGTTCTTC. Translating gives CASSYGGSGRANEQFF. The rearrangement uses TRBV6-5 and TRBJ2-1; TRBD2 matches at 10 bases. Per germline, CDR1 MNHEY and CDR2 SVGAGI. The CDR3 is 16 amino acids. V gave up 2 bases and J gave up 6 bases; unmatched junction bases: 7.

V is TRBV19 and J is TRBJ2-3, with 7 nucleotides matching TRBD2. This CDR3 is 16 amino acids long. V dropped 5 bases and J dropped 0; count of bases not matched to a gene: 8. Germline assignment: CDR1 LNHDA and CDR2 SQIVND (reference sequence). As DNA, the CDR3 is TGTGCCAGTAGTGTGGGAGGGTCTTCTAGCACAGATACGCAGTATTTT. This gives the protein CASSVGGSSSTDTQYF.

The chain has TRBV2 and TRBJ2-1; D might be TRBD1 (6 bases). Trimming took off 6 bases at V and 7 bases at J, with 13 bases between the two ends. Germline values: CDR1 SNHLY, CDR2 FYNNEI. CDR3 length equals 13 residues. The CDR3 reads CASSLLGGNEQFF. The CDR3, as DNA: TGTGCCAGCAGCCTGCTAGGGGGAAATGAGCAGTTCTTC.